The next 26 T cell receptor beta chains were all read from a single sample in a study of shared clonotypes between healthy human individuals. Profiling relied on immunoSEQ multiplex PCR, and the TCRdb table lists in-frame clones only, not all of them. Of 450,000 to 600,000 clones detected, around 79% appear once; the ten largest clones hold 10% to 15%. Sequencing input: PBMCs. The source of these receptors is a woman aged 40 to 50 in good health. Some clones in this sample may be carry-over from other donors' samples.

As regards this clone: The identical CDR3 is also encoded by other nucleotide sequences in the sample. The chain employs TRBV30 and TRBJ2-7, with unresolved D. Germline V gene sequence: CDR1 GTSNPN, CDR2 SVGIG (reference sequence). This CDR3 has 13 amino acids. The V end was cut by 0 bases, the J end by 0 bases, with 6 bases between. CDR3 amino acids: CAWSVGHSYEQYF. CDR3 nucleotide sequence: TGTGCCTGGAGTGTCGGTCACTCCTACGAGCAGTACTTC.

The chain links TRBV29-1 to TRBJ1-2, with 10 bases that match TRBD1. Losses at the gene ends were 6 bases for V and 0 bases for J; bases not matched to a gene: 13. The germline V gene encodes CDR1 SQVTM and CDR2 ANQGSEA. The CDR3 runs to 17 residues. CDR3 sequence reads: CSVPRDRGSTANYGYTF. The CDR3 DNA sequence: TGCAGCGTACCCCGGGACAGGGGTTCCACAGCTAACTATGGCTACACCTTC. The entire variable domain, with the rest obtained from reference TRBV29-1 and TRBJ1-2, is as follows: SAVISQKPSRDICQRGTSLTIQCQVDSQVTMMFWYRQQPGQSLTLIATANQGSEATYESGFVIDKFPISRPNLTFSTLTVSNMSPEDSSIYLCSVPRDRGSTANYGYTFGSGTRLTVV.

This sequence joins TRBV9 and TRBJ2-1, with 10 bases lining up with TRBD2. This CDR3 comprises 17 residues. The V gene end was trimmed by 2 bases and the J gene end by 7 bases; junction bases not matched to a gene: 12. Germline V lookup: CDR1 SGDLS, CDR2 YYNGEE. CDR3 amino acids: CASSVSGTSVVSNEQFF. CDR3 nucleotides: TGTGCCAGCAGCGTCTCCGGGACTAGCGTTGTATCAAATGAGCAGTTCTTC.

V usage is TRBV4-1 and J usage is TRBJ2-2; D gene uncertain. The V gene lost 2 bases and the J gene lost 5 bases, with 18 bases spanning the gap. The CDR3 covers 17 residues. The germline V gene encodes CDR1 MGHRA and CDR2 YSYEKL. CDR3 protein: CASSQFGRTGVTGELFF. DNA for the CDR3: TGCGCCAGCAGCCAATTCGGACGGACCGGCGTGACCGGGGAGCTGTTTTTT.

This rearrangement joins TRBV7-3 to TRBJ1-1; perhaps TRBD1 as D (5 bases). The CDR3 runs 16 residues. V lost 1 base and J lost 2, with 14 bases in between. The V gene's germline CDR1 is SGHTA and CDR2 FQGTGA. The CDR3 DNA reads TGTGCCAGCAGCTTAAACCCTAGGGGACTCAACACTGAAGCTTTCTTT. Translating gives CASSLNPRGLNTEAFF.

This clone was seen a single time. The chain carries TRBV21-1 and TRBJ1-2; the tabulated D call, TRBD1, remains unverified against the DNA. TRBV21-1 is a pseudogene. This CDR3 spans 14 amino acids. As DNA, the CDR3 is TGTGCCAGCAGCAAAGGAGGGGGCGGTCGAGGCTACACCTTC. It codes for CASSKGGGGRGYTF.

This rearrangement joins TRBV27 to TRBJ2-5; tentative D call: TRBD2 (5 bases). The V end lost 4 bases, the J end lost 5 bases, and 11 bases lay between the germline ends. Looked up from germline, CDR1 is MNHEY and CDR2 is SMNVEV (reference sequence). The CDR3 has 13 residues. CDR3 nucleotides: TGTGCCAGCAGTTCTGGGAGAGGGGAGACCCAGTACTTC. This codes for CASSSGRGETQYF.

The sample holds many counts of this clone. The V gene is TRBV6-4, the J gene TRBJ2-3; 10 bases agree with TRBD2. Germline V gene data show CDR1 as MRHNA and CDR2 as SNTAGT. With V trimmed by 4 bases and J by 4 bases, 5 bases remained unmatched. The length of the CDR3 is 15 residues. CDR3 nucleotides: TGTGCCAGCAGTGCGACTAGCGGGTCGGCAGATACGCAGTATTTT. Translating it yields CASSATSGSADTQYF.

The gene calls are TRBV5-1 and TRBJ2-1; 12 positions agree with TRBD2. The CDR3 is 15 residues long. Germline CDR1 and CDR2: SGHRS and YFSETQ. With V trimmed by 4 bases and J by 6 bases, 5 bases remained unmatched. The CDR3 region has the DNA TGCGCCAGCAGCACCAGACTAGCGGGGGTCAATGAGCAGTTCTTC. This codes for CASSTRLAGVNEQFF.

The genes are TRBV18 and TRBJ1-5; 9 bases match TRBD1. Unmatched junction bases numbered 7, after V lost 5 bases and J lost 5 bases. The CDR3 covers 15 residues. CDR1 is KGHSH and CDR2 is LQKENI in the germline V gene. The CDR3 DNA sequence: TGTGCCAGCTCAAGGACAGGGGCTAAGGATCAGCCCCAGCATTTT. It yields the protein CASSRTGAKDQPQHF.

The chain couples TRBV4-3 to TRBJ2-1, with TRBD2 matching 7 bases. CDR1 and CDR2 (germline): LGHNA, YSLEER. After removal of 0 bases from V and 9 bases from J, the junction contained 17 bases not matched to a gene. The CDR3 is 18 amino acids. CDR3 residues: CASSQDLGGRSGRFEQFF. The CDR3, as DNA: TGCGCCAGCAGCCAAGATTTGGGAGGGAGGAGTGGAAGGTTTGAGCAGTTCTTC.

This clone showed up just a few times. The V call is TRBV5-8, the J call TRBJ1-5; a possible D gene is TRBD1 (6 bases). This CDR3 region has 18 residues. In germline, CDR1 is SGHTS, CDR2 YDEGEE. The V end lost 3 bases, the J end lost 4 bases, and 23 bases lay between the germline ends. The CDR3 DNA is TGTGCCAGCAGCTCCGAGAGGGGGGACCTGACTTTAAATCAGCCCCAGCATTTT. This sequence encodes CASSSERGDLTLNQPQHF.

The chain is built from TRBV5-6 and TRBJ2-7; 8 nucleotides match TRBD2. The CDR3 sequence is 16 residues long. V was pared by 0 bases and J by 4 bases, with 9 bases of the junction left unmatched. Germline V lookup: CDR1 SGHDT, CDR2 YYEEEE. CDR3 in DNA: TGTGCCAGCAGCTTGGGTTCGGGACTAGGAGGTTACGAGCAGTACTTC. Its translation is CASSLGSGLGGYEQYF. Full variable domain (outside the CDR3, taken from reference TRBV5-6 and TRBJ2-7): DAGVTQSPTHLIKTRGQQVTLRCSPKSGHDTVSWYQQALGQGPQFIFQYYEEEERQRGNFPDRFSGHQFPNYSSELNVNALLLGDSALYLCASSLGSGLGGYEQYFGPGTRLTVT.

The genes are TRBV19 and TRBJ2-1; 13 bases are a match to TRBD2. This CDR3 contains 15 residues. The germline CDR1 and CDR2 sequences are LNHDA and SQIVND (reference sequence). The V segment lost 5 bases and the J segment 9 bases; nucleotides outside the gene matches: 7. Written as DNA, the CDR3 is TGTGCCAGTAGTGTACTAGCGGGAGGGTTGGGTGAGCAGTTCTTC. Protein: CASSVLAGGLGEQFF.

This clone was recorded once. The CDR3 sequence: CASRDGNRVYEQYF. The CDR3 region has the DNA TGTGCCAGCAGGGACGGGAACAGAGTCTACGAGCAGTACTTC. This chain links TRBV5-8 with TRBJ2-7; a possible D gene is TRBD2 (5 bases). In germline, CDR1 is SGHTS, CDR2 YDEGEE. The germline V and J ends were trimmed by 5 bases and 3 bases, with 15 bases remaining between them. CDR3 size: 14 residues.

This chain connects TRBV5-5 to TRBJ1-5, with unresolved D. The V and J ends lost 4 bases and 7 bases respectively, with 21 bases between them. The CDR3 has 16 residues. Germline V gene data show CDR1 as SGHKS and CDR2 as YYEKEE (reference sequence). CDR3 sequence reads: CASSPRGEGIIQPQHF. The DNA for the CDR3 is TGTGCCAGCAGCCCCCGAGGTGAGGGAATAATACAGCCCCAGCATTTT. Using reference TRBV5-5 and TRBJ1-5 for the parts outside the CDR3, the full variable domain is DAGVTQSPTHLIKTRGQQVTLRCSPISGHKSVSWYQQVLGQGPQFIFQYYEKEERGRGNFPDRFSARQFPNYSSELNVNALLLGDSALYLCASSPRGEGIIQPQHFGDGTRLSIL.

The chain recombines TRBV30 with TRBJ1-2; weak D call: TRBD1 (5 bases). The V gene lost 1 base and the J gene lost 8 bases, with 17 bases spanning the gap. Germline-derived CDR1 and CDR2 are GTSNPN and SVGIG (reference sequence). The CDR3 contains 14 residues. In DNA form, the CDR3 reads TGTGCCTGGAGTGCCCGGAACAGGTTAAAGGGCTACACCTTC. It yields the protein CAWSARNRLKGYTF.

The chain combines TRBV6-5 with TRBJ2-7; 10 nucleotides match TRBD2. Germline V gene lookup returns CDR1 MNHEY and CDR2 SVGAGI. CDR3 length: 11 residues. V was clipped by 4 bases and J by 11 bases; unmatched bases: 2. The CDR3 protein is CASSSGLAEYF. The CDR3 nucleotides read TGTGCCAGCAGTTCTGGACTAGCGGAGTACTTC.

This clone was seen only a few times. V gene TRBV5-4 combines with J gene TRBJ1-1; possible D gene TRBD1, 5 bases. Germline loops: CDR1 SGHNT, CDR2 YYREEE (reference sequence). The CDR3 covers 15 residues. The V end was cut by 3 bases, the J end by 1 base, with 13 bases between. CDR3 sequence (DNA): TGTGCCAGCAGCTCTCCGCGGGGCCCGAACACTGAAGCTTTCTTT. Its translation: CASSSPRGPNTEAFF.

This chain connects TRBV30 to TRBJ1-5, with D possibly being TRBD1 (6 bases). This CDR3 is built from 13 residues. Germline V gene data show CDR1 as GTSNPN and CDR2 as SVGIG (reference sequence). V was shortened by 0 bases and J by 6 bases, with 9 bases between the two germline ends. The CDR3 region is CAWSVGAGQPQHF. The CDR3, as DNA: TGTGCCTGGAGTGTGGGGGCCGGTCAGCCCCAGCATTTT.

The sample holds many counts of this clone. The rearrangement joins TRBV27 to TRBJ1-2; TRBD1 aligns across 7 bases. Trimming cost V 9 bases and J 2 bases; bases outside gene matches: 3. Germline CDR1 and CDR2: MNHEY and SMNVEV (reference sequence). The CDR3 consists of 12 residues. This CDR3 reads CASPGQNYGYTF. The CDR3 region has the DNA TGTGCCAGTCCGGGACAGAACTATGGCTACACCTTC.

The chain couples TRBV19 to TRBJ2-1; 9 bases fit TRBD2. The length of the CDR3 is 16 residues. V gave up 4 bases and J gave up 3 bases; unmatched junction bases: 7. From germline, CDR1 is LNHDA and CDR2 SQIVND (reference sequence). For the CDR3, the DNA is TGTGCCAGTAGTACGATAGCGGGAGTAAGCTACAATGAGCAGTTCTTC. It encodes CASSTIAGVSYNEQFF. The full variable domain, its missing parts supplied by reference TRBV19 and TRBJ2-1, is DGGITQSPKYLFRKEGQNVTLSCEQNLNHDAMYWYRQDPGQGLRLIYYSQIVNDFQKGDIAEGYSVSREKKESFPLTVTSAQKNPTAFYLCASSTIAGVSYNEQFFGPGTRLTVL.

The rearrangement joins TRBV6-1 to TRBJ2-6; maybe TRBD1 (5 bases). Germline CDR1 MNHNS, CDR2 SASEGT. V lost 1 base and J 2 bases, leaving 6 bases between the germline ends. CDR3 length: 15 amino acids. The CDR3: CASSEEGAGANVLTF. The CDR3, as DNA: TGTGCCAGCAGTGAAGAAGGGGCTGGGGCCAACGTCCTGACTTTC.

The chain links TRBV6-6 to TRBJ1-5, with 8 nucleotides matching TRBD1. Germline CDR1 MNHNY, CDR2 SVGAGI (reference sequence). The CDR3 is made up of 14 amino acids. J gave up 3 bases and V 9 bases, and 7 bases lay outside the gene matches. The CDR3 coding sequence is TGTGCCAGTACCTCGACAGGGGACAATCAGCCCCAGCATTTT. It is translated as CASTSTGDNQPQHF.

There are a few counts of this clone. The genes are TRBV28 and TRBJ2-1; D possibly corresponds to TRBD2 (5 bases). Germline CDR1 MDHEN, CDR2 SYDVKM. CDR3 length: 9 residues. V was clipped by 8 bases and J by 13 bases, with 9 bases between them. The CDR3 bases are TGTGCCAGCGGGAGATATCAGTTCTTC. As protein: CASGRYQFF.

V and J are TRBV14 and TRBJ2-2; TRBD1 is a possible D gene (6 bases). CDR3 length equals 15 residues. The germline V gene encodes CDR1 SGHDN and CDR2 FVKESK. Trimming cost V 4 bases and J 0 bases, with 9 bases left between them. This chain's CDR3 is CASSRDRPNTGELFF. CDR3 coding DNA: TGTGCCAGCAGCCGAGACAGGCCGAACACCGGGGAGCTGTTTTTT.